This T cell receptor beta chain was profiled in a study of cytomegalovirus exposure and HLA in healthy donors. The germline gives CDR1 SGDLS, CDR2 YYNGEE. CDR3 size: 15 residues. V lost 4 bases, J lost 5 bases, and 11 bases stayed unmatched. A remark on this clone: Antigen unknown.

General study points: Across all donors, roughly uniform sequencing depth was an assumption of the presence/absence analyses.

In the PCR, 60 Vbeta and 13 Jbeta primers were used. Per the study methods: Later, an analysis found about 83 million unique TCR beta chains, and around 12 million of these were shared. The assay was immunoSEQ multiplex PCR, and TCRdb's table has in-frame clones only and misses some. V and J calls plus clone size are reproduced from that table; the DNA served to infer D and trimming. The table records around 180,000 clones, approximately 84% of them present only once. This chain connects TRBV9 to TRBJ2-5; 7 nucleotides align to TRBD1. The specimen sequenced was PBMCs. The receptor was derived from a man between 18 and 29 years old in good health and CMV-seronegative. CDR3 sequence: CASSTGAHLRETQYF. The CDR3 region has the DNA TGTGCCAGCAGCACAGGGGCCCACCTCCGGGAGACCCAGTACTTC.